Below are 8 T cell receptor beta chains sequenced from a single sample in a study of T cell responses to AZD1222 COVID-19 vaccine (dated by TCRdb to the early 2020s). What this sample's time point label stands for: about 28 days (+/-7) after the second vaccine dose. The protocol used for the library was the immunoSEQ multiplex PCR assay. In its TCRdb copy, this immuneACCESS table keeps in-frame sequences only and misses some clones. Where compared with another copy, unresolved V genes explain less than half of these, and the others have no known cause. The table for this sample lists tens of thousands of clones; roughly 84% of them were counted only once. 15% to 20% of the sample belongs to the ten largest clones. Here the sequenced sample was peripheral blood, taken 28 days after the second AZD1222 dose. The receptors stem from an adult who received the AZD1222 COVID-19 vaccine.

The chain combines TRBV27 with TRBJ1-3, with a possible D match to TRBD1 (6 bases). V lost 5 bases and J lost 2, with 13 bases in between. The CDR3 has 15 amino acids. Germline assignment: CDR1 MNHEY and CDR2 SMNVEV (reference sequence). The chain's CDR3 is CASSPNSGAGNTIYF. The CDR3 region has the DNA TGTGCCAGCAGTCCCAACTCAGGGGCTGGAAACACCATATATTTT.

V gene TRBV20-1 combines with J gene TRBJ1-3; tentative D call: TRBD1 (6 bases). The CDR3 is 11 residues long. Germline V gene sequence: CDR1 DFQATT, CDR2 SNEGSKA (reference sequence). CDR3 coding DNA: TGCGGGGGCGACTCTGGAAACACCATATATTTT. This sequence encodes CGGDSGNTIYF.

This chain joins TRBV9 and TRBJ1-3, with 11 nucleotides matching TRBD1. CDR3 length equals 16 residues. The germline gives CDR1 SGDLS, CDR2 YYNGEE. With V trimmed by 2 bases and J by 2 bases, 3 bases remained unmatched. The CDR3 region is CASSVLGQGAGNTIYF. The CDR3 coding sequence is TGTGCCAGCAGCGTTTTGGGACAGGGGGCTGGAAACACCATATATTTT.

The V and J genes are TRBV5-1 and TRBJ1-2, with no clear D. CDR1 is SGHRS and CDR2 is YFSETQ in the germline V gene. The CDR3 spans 13 residues. V was trimmed by 0 bases and J by 7 bases, leaving 10 bases between them. CDR3 protein: CASSLAEGGGYTF. CDR3 sequence (DNA): TGCGCCAGCAGCTTGGCTGAGGGTGGTGGCTACACCTTC.

The chain carries TRBV10-3 and TRBJ1-5, with 9 bases identical to TRBD1. With 6 bases clipped from V and 1 base from J, the junction kept 4 bases outside the gene matches. This CDR3 has 15 residues. Germline CDR1 is ENHRY and CDR2 is SYGVKD. In nucleotides, the CDR3 is TGTGCCATCAGCGGGGACAGGGCCAGCAATCAGCCCCAGCATTTT. This gives the protein CAISGDRASNQPQHF.

V is TRBV18 and J is TRBJ1-4, with unresolved D. CDR1 is KGHSH, CDR2 LQKENI, per germline. The V end was cut by 3 bases, the J end by 1 base, with 9 bases between. This CDR3 spans 15 amino acids. The CDR3 DNA follows: TGTGCCAGCTCACCCCCGGCAGGAACTAATGAAAAACTGTTTTTT. Translation: CASSPPAGTNEKLFF.

The rearrangement links TRBV5-4 to TRBJ2-5, with 11 bases fitting TRBD2. V shed 4 bases, J shed 2 bases, and the junction held 4 bases outside the gene matches. Germline V gene sequence: CDR1 SGHNT, CDR2 YYREEE (reference sequence). This CDR3 contains 15 residues. This CDR3 reads CASSVIAGGQETQYF. CDR3 nucleotides: TGTGCCAGCAGCGTTATAGCGGGGGGGCAAGAGACCCAGTACTTC.

The chain recombines TRBV12-3 or TRBV12-4 with TRBJ1-4; D might be TRBD1 (5 bases). Trimming removed 7 bases at V and 8 bases at J, with 14 bases between. The CDR3 has 13 amino acids. The CDR3 nucleotides are TGTGCCAGCACCGGGGGTTCTCGAGAAAAACTGTTTTTT. Its protein is CASTGGSREKLFF.